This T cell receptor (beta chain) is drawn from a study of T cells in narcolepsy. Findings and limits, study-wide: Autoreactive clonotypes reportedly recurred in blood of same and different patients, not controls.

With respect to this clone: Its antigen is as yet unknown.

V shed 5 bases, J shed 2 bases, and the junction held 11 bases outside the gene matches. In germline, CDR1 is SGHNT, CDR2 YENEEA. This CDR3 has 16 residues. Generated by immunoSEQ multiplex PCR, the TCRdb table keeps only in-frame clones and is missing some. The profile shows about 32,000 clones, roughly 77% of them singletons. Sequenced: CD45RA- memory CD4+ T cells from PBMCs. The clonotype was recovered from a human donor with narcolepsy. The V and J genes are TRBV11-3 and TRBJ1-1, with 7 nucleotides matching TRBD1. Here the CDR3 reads CASSKDRLTTNTEAFF. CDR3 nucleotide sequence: TGTGCCAGCAGCAAGGACAGGCTCACCACTAACACTGAAGCTTTCTTT. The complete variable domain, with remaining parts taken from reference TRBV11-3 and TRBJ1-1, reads EAGVVQSPRYKIIEKKQPVAFWCNPISGHNTLYWYLQNLGQGPELLIRYENEEAVDDSQLPKDRFSAERLKGVDSTLKIQPAELGDSAVYLCASSKDRLTTNTEAFFGQGTRLTVV.